This T cell receptor (beta chain) was sequenced in a study of T cell responses to AZD1222 COVID-19 vaccine. Germline V gene sequence: CDR1 SQVTM, CDR2 ANQGSEA. Losses at the gene ends were 4 bases for V and 2 bases for J; bases not matched to a gene: 15. The CDR3 covers 17 residues. Repertoires were generated with immunoSEQ multiplex PCR, while TCRdb's copy carries only in-frame clones and drops some. The sample has around 150,000 clones; more than 70% are singletons. A remark on this clone: Its specificity is unknown.

The study's findings and limits: The number of AZD1222 recipients seropositive at baseline was only five to seven.

The source was peripheral blood, collected on day 0 of AZD1222 vaccination. This chain joins TRBV29-1 and TRBJ1-2, with 8 bases that match TRBD1. The TCR sequence derives from an adult in good health. The DNA for the CDR3 is TGCAGCGTTGTGCCCCCCCAATGGACAGGGAAGAACTATGGCTACACCTTC. Encoded protein: CSVVPPQWTGKNYGYTF.